The 21 T cell receptor beta chains reported below all come from one sample, sequenced in a study of cytomegalovirus exposure and HLA in healthy donors. The study ran its PCR with 60 Vbeta and 13 Jbeta primers. The assay was immunoSEQ multiplex PCR, and TCRdb's table has in-frame clones only and misses some. The data hold approximately 100,000 clones, with 75% to 80% observed a single time. Sequencing was carried out using PBMCs. The receptors shown here come from a man aged 60 to 75 in good health and CMV-seropositive.

The rearrangement joins TRBV5-1 to TRBJ2-1; TRBD2 matches at 15 bases. This CDR3 region has 19 residues. CDR1 is SGHRS, CDR2 YFSETQ, per germline. Trimming took 2 bases from V and 0 from J; bases not matched to a gene: 6. The CDR3 region is CASSFGTSGGLSSYNEQFF. The CDR3 bases are TGCGCCAGCAGCTTCGGGACTAGCGGGGGGCTAAGCTCCTACAATGAGCAGTTCTTC.

J is TRBJ1-4 and V is TRBV6-5; 7 nucleotides line up with TRBD1. The CDR3 length is 15 residues. CDR1 is MNHEY and CDR2 is SVGAGI in the germline V gene. J lost 7 bases, V lost 5 bases, and 10 bases had no gene match. The CDR3 coding sequence is TGTGCCAGCAGTCGGCTCCCCCAGGGGGGTGAAAAACTGTTTTTT. It yields the protein CASSRLPQGGEKLFF.

About this clone: Germline is not matched at one junction end, which may reflect a read error. The J gene is TRBJ2-3, the V gene TRBV7-9; 9 bases match TRBD1. Germline CDR1 reads SEHNR; CDR2 reads FQNEAQ (reference sequence). The CDR3 loop spans 17 amino acids. Here the CDR3 DNA reads TGTTCCAGCAGCTCTCTCTGGACAGGGGTCAGCACAGATACGCAGTATTTT. Translation: CSSSSLWTGVSTDTQYF.

V and J are TRBV6-5 and TRBJ2-1; possible D gene TRBD2, 7 bases. With 9 bases removed from V and 2 bases from J, the gap between germline ends came to 14 bases. From germline, CDR1 is MNHEY and CDR2 SVGAGI. The CDR3 totals 14 residues. DNA of the CDR3: TGTGCCAGTTCCGGGGGGCTCGCCTACAATGAGCAGTTCTTC. Protein product: CASSGGLAYNEQFF.

This clone occurred once. In DNA, the CDR3 is TGTGCCACCAGCAGATTTAAGAGACAGGGGACTCAGCCCCAGCATTTT. This gives the protein CATSRFKRQGTQPQHF. The chain recombines TRBV15 with TRBJ1-5; 8 bases align to TRBD1. The CDR3 is 16 amino acids. Losses at the gene ends were 2 bases for V and 6 bases for J; bases not matched to a gene: 9. Germline loops: CDR1 LNHNV, CDR2 YYDKDF (reference sequence).

The CDR3 DNA reads as TGTGCCAGCAGGAGCAGAAGCGGGGGGGCCAGGGATACGCAGTATTTT. Protein sequence: CASRSRSGGARDTQYF. The chain uses TRBV2 and TRBJ2-3, with 10 bases aligning to TRBD2. Germline CDR1 is SNHLY and CDR2 is FYNNEI. Trimming at V came to 6 bases and at J to 6 bases, leaving 12 bases not matched to a gene. This CDR3 comprises 16 residues.

This clone is a singleton in its sample. V is TRBV5-5 and J is TRBJ1-1, with 7 nucleotides matching TRBD1. CDR1 is SGHKS, CDR2 YYEKEE, per germline (reference sequence). Trimming took 4 bases from V and 4 from J; bases not matched to a gene: 10. This CDR3 region has 15 residues. This chain's CDR3 is CASSLMGQTSTEAFF. The CDR3 coding sequence is TGTGCCAGCAGCCTCATGGGACAGACCTCCACTGAAGCTTTCTTT.

V and J are TRBV6-6 and TRBJ2-7, with a weak D call TRBD1 (5 bases). With 5 bases removed from V and 3 bases from J, the gap between germline ends came to 11 bases. This CDR3 spans 13 amino acids. The germline V gene encodes CDR1 MNHNY and CDR2 SVGAGI (reference sequence). CDR3 DNA sequence: TGTGCCAGCAGTGGGGCAGGGAACTACGAGCAGTACTTC. Translated: CASSGAGNYEQYF.

The chain recombines TRBV2 with TRBJ1-1; 7 bases match TRBD1. Trimming cost V 6 bases and J 0 bases; bases outside gene matches: 4. In germline, CDR1 is SNHLY, CDR2 FYNNEI. This CDR3 has 14 residues. The CDR3 loop is CASSEQGLNTEAFF. In nucleotides, the CDR3 is TGTGCCAGCAGCGAACAGGGGCTGAACACTGAAGCTTTCTTT.

V gene TRBV5-4 combines with J gene TRBJ2-6; 8 bases match TRBD2. The CDR3 runs 16 residues. V was clipped by 5 bases and J by 2 bases; unmatched bases: 6. From germline, CDR1 is SGHNT and CDR2 YYREEE (reference sequence). The CDR3 loop is CASRSNGGAGANVLTF. In nucleotides, the CDR3 is TGTGCCAGCAGATCAAACGGGGGGGCTGGGGCCAACGTCCTGACTTTC. The full variable domain, its missing parts supplied by reference TRBV5-4 and TRBJ2-6, is ETGVTQSPTHLIKTRGQQVTLRCSSQSGHNTVSWYQQALGQGPQFIFQYYREEENGRGNFPPRFSGLQFPNYSSELNVNALELDDSALYLCASRSNGGAGANVLTFGAGSRLTVL.

V usage is TRBV5-1 and J usage is TRBJ1-2; 9 bases are a match to TRBD1. Germline CDR1 reads SGHRS; CDR2 reads YFSETQ. CDR3 length: 15 residues. V was clipped by 0 bases and J by 0 bases; unmatched bases: 0. CDR3 loop: CASSLGDRANYGYTF. The CDR3 region has the DNA TGCGCCAGCAGCTTGGGGGACAGGGCTAACTATGGCTACACCTTC.

J is TRBJ2-3 and V is TRBV2; D call uncertain. V was trimmed by 0 bases and J by 9 bases, leaving 16 bases between them. Germline CDR1 SNHLY, CDR2 FYNNEI. The CDR3 extends over 15 amino acids. As DNA, the CDR3 is TGTGCCAGCAGTGAAGCGCTTTTTTGGGCATTAACGCAGTATTTT. As protein: CASSEALFWALTQYF.

The CDR3 region has the DNA TGTGCCATCAGTGATGTGGCGACAGGAGCAGATACGCAGTATTTT. It specifies CAISDVATGADTQYF. V usage is TRBV10-3 and J usage is TRBJ2-3; tentative D call: TRBD1 (6 bases). This CDR3 region has 15 residues. Deletions cut 3 bases from V and 4 bases from J, with 14 bases between. The V gene's germline CDR1 is ENHRY and CDR2 SYGVKD.

The chain couples TRBV5-6 to TRBJ1-1, with D tentatively TRBD1 (5 bases). CDR1 and CDR2 (germline): SGHDT, YYEEEE. V was trimmed by 4 bases and J by 7 bases, leaving 20 bases between them. CDR3 length equals 15 residues. CDR3 amino acids: CASSLFATGESEAFF. As DNA, the CDR3 is TGTGCCAGCAGCCTGTTTGCCACGGGGGAGAGTGAAGCTTTCTTT.

J is TRBJ2-1 and V is TRBV10-3, with 9 bases that match TRBD2. This CDR3 comprises 17 residues. After removal of 6 bases from V and 0 bases from J, the junction contained 9 bases not matched to a gene. Per the germline V gene, CDR1 is ENHRY and CDR2 is SYGVKD. This chain's CDR3 is CAISGGGGGGSYNEQFF. CDR3 nucleotide sequence: TGTGCCATCAGCGGAGGGGGCGGGGGGGGCTCCTACAATGAGCAGTTCTTC.

This clone was observed once. The CDR3 DNA sequence: TGTGCCAGCAGCGTGGGACAGCTCTACGAGCAGTACTTC. It is translated as CASSVGQLYEQYF. The chain couples TRBV11-1 to TRBJ2-7; 7 nucleotides line up with TRBD1. CDR3 size: 13 residues. Looked up from germline, CDR1 is SGHAT and CDR2 is FQDESV (reference sequence). Trimming took 5 bases from V and 3 from J; bases not matched to a gene: 4.

This clone was observed a handful of times. V gene TRBV28 combines with J gene TRBJ1-2; no reliable D call. The V end was cut by 7 bases, the J end by 1 base, with 7 bases between. Germline V gene sequence: CDR1 MDHEN, CDR2 SYDVKM. The CDR3 is 12 amino acids. CDR3: CASTHSNYGYTF. CDR3 DNA: TGTGCCAGCACCCACAGTAACTATGGCTACACCTTC.

This chain connects TRBV6-1 to TRBJ2-7, with 7 bases lining up with TRBD2. Germline-derived CDR1 and CDR2 are MNHNS and SASEGT. The CDR3 spans 14 residues. With 7 bases clipped from V and 3 bases from J, the junction kept 9 bases outside the gene matches. CDR3 amino acids: CASTRGDSYYEQYF. In DNA form, the CDR3 reads TGTGCCAGCACCCGGGGGGACTCCTACTACGAGCAGTACTTC.

This chain connects TRBV28 to TRBJ2-3; 11 positions agree with TRBD2. With V trimmed by 6 bases and J by 6 bases, 8 bases remained unmatched. The V gene's germline CDR1 is MDHEN and CDR2 SYDVKM. This CDR3 region has 15 residues. The CDR3 sequence: CASRTGLAAGDTQYF. The CDR3 bases are TGTGCCAGCAGGACGGGACTAGCGGCGGGGGATACGCAGTATTTT. Filled out from reference TRBV28 and TRBJ2-3, the complete variable domain reads DVKVTQSSRYLVKRTGEKVFLECVQDMDHENMFWYRQDPGLGLRLIYFSYDVKMKEKGDIPEGYSVSREKKERFSLILESASTNQTSMYLCASRTGLAAGDTQYFGPGTRLTVL.

The chain carries TRBV19 and TRBJ2-5; D may be TRBD1 (6 bases). This CDR3 spans 13 amino acids. V was clipped by 5 bases and J by 4 bases, with 11 bases between them. CDR1 and CDR2 (germline): LNHDA, SQIVND (reference sequence). CDR3 loop: CASSVGHPETQYF. Here the CDR3 DNA reads TGTGCCAGTAGTGTGGGACATCCAGAGACCCAGTACTTC. Full variable domain (outside the CDR3, taken from reference TRBV19 and TRBJ2-5): DGGITQSPKYLFRKEGQNVTLSCEQNLNHDAMYWYRQDPGQGLRLIYYSQIVNDFQKGDIAEGYSVSREKKESFPLTVTSAQKNPTAFYLCASSVGHPETQYFGPGTRLLVL.

The CDR3 loop reads CASSSTGTMNTGELFF. The CDR3 bases are TGTGCCAGCAGTTCAACCGGGACTATGAACACCGGGGAGCTGTTTTTT. This chain uses TRBV9 with TRBJ2-2; 7 bases map to TRBD2. The CDR3 is made up of 16 amino acids. CDR1 and CDR2 from the germline V gene are SGDLS and YYNGEE. With 5 bases clipped from V and 1 base from J, the junction kept 8 bases outside the gene matches.